This note documents a single T cell receptor (beta chain) sequence. Vbeta (60) and Jbeta (13) primers were used in the PCR. Repertoires were generated with immunoSEQ multiplex PCR, while TCRdb's copy carries only in-frame clones and drops some. The table has 150,000 to 200,000 clones, around 76% seen once. The data stem from a study of cytomegalovirus exposure and HLA in healthy donors. This CDR3 is built from 17 residues. Germline-derived CDR1 and CDR2 are SGHRS and YFSETQ. Trimming at V came to 0 bases and at J to 3 bases, leaving 8 bases not matched to a gene. Sequences were obtained from PBMCs. The genes are TRBV5-1 and TRBJ2-7; 11 bases match TRBD1. This TCR was sampled from a man aged 35-49 years in good health and CMV-seropositive. The CDR3 nucleotides are TGCGCCAGCAGCTTGGGGACAGGGGGCCTCCCGGACTACGAGCAGTACTTC. Protein product: CASSLGTGGLPDYEQYF.